This T cell receptor beta chain emerged from a study of blood T cell repertoires in COVID-19. Across the study: PBMCs, B-cell-depleted T cells, or T cells were the source of the cDNA or gDNA that made up the material.

Trimming took off 7 bases at V and 1 base at J, with 13 bases between the two ends. The germline V gene encodes CDR1 SNHLY and CDR2 FYNNEI. The CDR3 extends over 14 amino acids. Per the original data handling: Researchers report that nucleated cell counts were estimated from reference gene primer amplification. The data were produced by immunoSEQ multiplex PCR, yet TCRdb's version contains in-frame clones alone and is incomplete. That table gives V, J and clone size, and the DNA gave D and trimming. This sample has roughly 380,000 clones, with around 84% found just once. The receptor was derived from a human donor with acute or convalescent COVID-19. The donor label of this sample is uncertain. Specimen: peripheral blood. The chain is built from TRBV2 and TRBJ1-2; D remains ambiguous. The CDR3 sequence is CASTSREVNYGYTF. The CDR3 coding sequence is TGTGCCAGCACTTCAAGGGAGGTTAACTATGGCTACACCTTC.